This T cell receptor (beta chain) was sequenced during a study of cytomegalovirus exposure and HLA in healthy donors. General study findings and limits: Later analysis identified several of the most significant clusters that appeared linked to common viral pathogens. Cytomegalovirus-associated TCR beta chains were listed, numbering 150 to 200.

V dropped 4 bases and J dropped 3; count of bases not matched to a gene: 3. The CDR3 runs to 13 residues. Germline assignment: CDR1 SQVTM and CDR2 ANQGSEA. In the case of this clone: Its antigen remains unknown. Other nucleotide sequences from this sample produce the same CDR3.

It was with 60 Vbeta and 13 Jbeta primers that the PCR ran. The data were produced by immunoSEQ multiplex PCR, yet TCRdb's version contains in-frame clones alone and is incomplete. There are around 99,000 clones in the sample; 73% occur only once, and roughly 8% lies in the top ten. The clonotype was recovered from a man aged 30 to 39 in good health and CMV-seronegative. V is TRBV29-1 and J is TRBJ1-5, with 7 bases aligning to TRBD1. Sequenced material: PBMCs. CDR3: CSVGQGDNQPQHF. For the CDR3, the DNA is TGCAGCGTTGGACAGGGCGACAATCAGCCCCAGCATTTT.